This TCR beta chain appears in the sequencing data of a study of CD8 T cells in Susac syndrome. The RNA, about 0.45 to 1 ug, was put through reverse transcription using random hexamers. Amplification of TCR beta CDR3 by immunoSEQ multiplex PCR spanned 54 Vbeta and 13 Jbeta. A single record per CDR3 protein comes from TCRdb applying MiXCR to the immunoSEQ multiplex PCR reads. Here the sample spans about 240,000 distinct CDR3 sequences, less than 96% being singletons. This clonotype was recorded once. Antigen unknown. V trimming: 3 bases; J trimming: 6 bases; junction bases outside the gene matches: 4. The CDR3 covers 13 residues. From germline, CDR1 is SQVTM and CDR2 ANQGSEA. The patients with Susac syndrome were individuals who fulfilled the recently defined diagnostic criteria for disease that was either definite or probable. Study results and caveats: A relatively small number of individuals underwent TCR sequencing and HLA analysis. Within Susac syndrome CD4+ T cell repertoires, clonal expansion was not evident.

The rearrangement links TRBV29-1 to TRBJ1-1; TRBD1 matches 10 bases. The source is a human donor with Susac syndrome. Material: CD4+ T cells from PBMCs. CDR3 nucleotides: TGCAGCGTTGAGGGACAGGGGTTCTCTGAAGCTTTCTTT. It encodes CSVEGQGFSEAFF.